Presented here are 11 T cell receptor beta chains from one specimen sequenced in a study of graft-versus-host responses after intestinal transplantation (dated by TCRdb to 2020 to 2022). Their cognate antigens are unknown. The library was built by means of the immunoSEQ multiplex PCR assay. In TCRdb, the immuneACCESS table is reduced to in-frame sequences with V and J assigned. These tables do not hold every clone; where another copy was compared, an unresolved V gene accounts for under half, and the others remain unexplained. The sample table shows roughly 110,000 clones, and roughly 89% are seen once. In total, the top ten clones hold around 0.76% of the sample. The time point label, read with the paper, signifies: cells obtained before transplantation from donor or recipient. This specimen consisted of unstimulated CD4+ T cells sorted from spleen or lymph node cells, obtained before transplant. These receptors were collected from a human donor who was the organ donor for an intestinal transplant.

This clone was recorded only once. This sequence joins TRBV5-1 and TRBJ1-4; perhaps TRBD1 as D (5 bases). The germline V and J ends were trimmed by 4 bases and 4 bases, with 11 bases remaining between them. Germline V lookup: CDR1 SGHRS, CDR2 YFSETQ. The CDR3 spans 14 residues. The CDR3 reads CASSPGTFNEKLFF. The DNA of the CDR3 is TGCGCCAGCAGCCCGGGGACCTTTAATGAAAAACTGTTTTTT. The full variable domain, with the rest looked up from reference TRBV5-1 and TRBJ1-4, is KAGVTQTPRYLIKTRGQQVTLSCSPISGHRSVSWYQQTPGQGLQFLFEYFSETQRNKGNFPGRFSGRQFSNSRSEMNVSTLELGDSALYLCASSPGTFNEKLFFGSGTQLSVL.

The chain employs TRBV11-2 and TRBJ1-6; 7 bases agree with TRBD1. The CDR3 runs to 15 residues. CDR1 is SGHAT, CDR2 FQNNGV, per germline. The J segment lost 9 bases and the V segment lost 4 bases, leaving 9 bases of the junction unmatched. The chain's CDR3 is CASSYRQGGGSPLHF. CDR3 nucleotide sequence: TGTGCCAGCAGCTATCGACAGGGCGGCGGTTCACCCCTCCACTTT.

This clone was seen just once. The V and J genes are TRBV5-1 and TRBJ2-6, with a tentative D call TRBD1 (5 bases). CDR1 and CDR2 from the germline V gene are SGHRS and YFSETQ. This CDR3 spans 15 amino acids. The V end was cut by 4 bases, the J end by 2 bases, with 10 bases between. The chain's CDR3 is CASSPPGTGANVLTF. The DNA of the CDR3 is TGCGCCAGCAGCCCCCCAGGGACTGGGGCCAACGTCCTGACTTTC.

The CDR3 coding sequence is TGTGCCAGCAGCTTAGTGGACTATTACAATGAGCAGTTCTTC. Protein: CASSLVDYYNEQFF. The chain carries TRBV11-2 and TRBJ2-1; TRBD2 is a possible D gene (6 bases). CDR1 and CDR2 from the germline V gene are SGHAT and FQNNGV. There are 14 residues in the CDR3. Trimming removed 1 base from V and 4 bases from J, with 8 bases in between.

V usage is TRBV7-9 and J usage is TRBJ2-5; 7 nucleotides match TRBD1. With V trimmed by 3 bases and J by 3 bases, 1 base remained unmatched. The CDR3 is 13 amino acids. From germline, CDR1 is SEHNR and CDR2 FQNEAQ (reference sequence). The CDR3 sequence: CASSFTGEETQYF. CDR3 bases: TGTGCCAGCAGCTTTACAGGGGAAGAGACCCAGTACTTC.

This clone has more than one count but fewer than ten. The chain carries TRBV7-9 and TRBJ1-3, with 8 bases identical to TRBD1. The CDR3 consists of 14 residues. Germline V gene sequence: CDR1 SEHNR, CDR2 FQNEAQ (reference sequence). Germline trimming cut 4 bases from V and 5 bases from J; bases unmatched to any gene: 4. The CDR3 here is CASSSRQGRNTIYF. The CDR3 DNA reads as TGTGCCAGCAGCTCTCGACAGGGGAGAAACACCATATATTTT. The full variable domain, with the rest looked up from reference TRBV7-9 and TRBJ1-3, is DTGVSQNPRHKITKRGQNVTFRCDPISEHNRLYWYRQTLGQGPEFLTYFQNEAQLEKSRLLSDRFSAERPKGSFSTLEIQRTEQGDSAMYLCASSSRQGRNTIYFGEGSWLTVV.

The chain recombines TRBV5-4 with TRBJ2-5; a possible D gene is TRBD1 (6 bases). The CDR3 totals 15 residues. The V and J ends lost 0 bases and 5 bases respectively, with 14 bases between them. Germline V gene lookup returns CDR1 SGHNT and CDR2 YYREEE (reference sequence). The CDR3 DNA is TGTGCCAGCAGCTTGGAGGCAGGGGTACGGGAGACCCAGTACTTC. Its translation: CASSLEAGVRETQYF.

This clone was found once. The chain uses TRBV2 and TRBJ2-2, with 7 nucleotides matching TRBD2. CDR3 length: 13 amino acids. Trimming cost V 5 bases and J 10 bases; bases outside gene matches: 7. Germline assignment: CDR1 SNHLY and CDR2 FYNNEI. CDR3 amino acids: CASSSQRDSELFF. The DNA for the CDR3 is TGTGCCAGCAGTAGCCAGCGGGACTCGGAGCTGTTTTTT.

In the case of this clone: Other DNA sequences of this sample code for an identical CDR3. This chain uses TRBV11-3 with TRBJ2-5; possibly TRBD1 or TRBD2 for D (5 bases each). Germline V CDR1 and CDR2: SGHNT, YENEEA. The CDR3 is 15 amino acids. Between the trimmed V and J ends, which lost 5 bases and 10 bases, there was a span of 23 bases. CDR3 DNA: TGTGCCAGCAGCAAACGGGACGCATCTGCGGGTGTCCAGTACTTC. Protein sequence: CASSKRDASAGVQYF.

The DNA for the CDR3 is TGTGCCAGCAGCCCCCCGAGCGGTAATGAGCAGTTCTTC. Encoded protein: CASSPPSGNEQFF. The V and J genes are TRBV7-3 and TRBJ2-1; perhaps TRBD2 as D (5 bases). V gave up 5 bases and J gave up 7 bases, with 12 bases separating them. From germline, CDR1 is SGHTA and CDR2 FQGTGA. This CDR3 has 13 residues.

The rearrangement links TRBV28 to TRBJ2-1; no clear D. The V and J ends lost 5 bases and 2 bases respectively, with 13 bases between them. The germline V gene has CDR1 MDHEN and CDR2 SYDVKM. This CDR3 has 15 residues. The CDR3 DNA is TGTGCCAGCAGTACCGGCAGAGCCCCCTACAATGAGCAGTTCTTC. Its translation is CASSTGRAPYNEQFF.